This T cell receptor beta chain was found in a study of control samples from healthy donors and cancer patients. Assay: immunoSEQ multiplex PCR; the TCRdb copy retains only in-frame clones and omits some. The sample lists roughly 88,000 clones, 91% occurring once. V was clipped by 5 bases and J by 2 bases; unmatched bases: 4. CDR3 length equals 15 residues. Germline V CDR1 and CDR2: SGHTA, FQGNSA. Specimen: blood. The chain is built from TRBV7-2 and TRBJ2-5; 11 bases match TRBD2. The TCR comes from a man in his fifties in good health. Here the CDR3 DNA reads TGTGCCAGCAGCCCTAGGACTAGCGGGCAAGAGACCCAGTACTTC. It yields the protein CASSPRTSGQETQYF.